This passage covers 13 T cell receptor beta chains from one sample sequenced in a study of blood T cell repertoires in COVID-19. Assay used: immunoSEQ multiplex PCR; TCRdb lists only in-frame clones, some missing. The data contain around 400,000 clones, approximately 89% of them singletons. The sequencing input was peripheral blood. Receptor source: a woman aged 60 to 75 with COVID-19, enrolled during active disease.

The sample holds a few counts of this clone. The chain couples TRBV27 to TRBJ2-3; 8 bases agree with TRBD2. The V and J ends lost 5 bases and 2 bases, in that order; junction bases with no gene match: 9. This CDR3 region has 16 residues. Germline V gene data show CDR1 as MNHEY and CDR2 as SMNVEV (reference sequence). The chain's CDR3 is CASSTLAAGNTDTQYF. CDR3 nucleotides: TGTGCCAGCAGTACACTAGCGGCGGGGAACACAGATACGCAGTATTTT.

V gene TRBV14 combines with J gene TRBJ2-2; the D is unclear. The CDR3 has 14 amino acids. Germline loops: CDR1 SGHDN, CDR2 FVKESK. V shed 4 bases and J shed 1 base, with 7 bases lying between them. CDR3 nucleotides: TGTGCCAGCAGCCGTACAGTGAACACCGGGGAGCTGTTTTTT. Amino acid sequence: CASSRTVNTGELFF. Combining the CDR3 with reference TRBV14 and TRBJ2-2 gives the whole variable domain EAGVTQFPSHSVIEKGQTVTLRCDPISGHDNLYWYRRVMGKEIKFLLHFVKESKQDESGMPNNRFLAERTGGTYSTLKVQPAELEDSGVYFCASSRTVNTGELFFGEGSRLTVL.

J is TRBJ2-1 and V is TRBV4-1; 12 bases are shared with TRBD1. After removal of 2 bases from V and 7 bases from J, the junction contained 6 bases not matched to a gene. The CDR3 extends over 16 amino acids. Germline V gene lookup returns CDR1 MGHRA and CDR2 YSYEKL. CDR3 coding DNA: TGCGCCAGCAGCCAACCCGGGACAGGGGGCAAGAATGAGCAGTTCTTC. Residues: CASSQPGTGGKNEQFF.

The chain couples TRBV5-5 to TRBJ1-3, with D tentatively TRBD1 (6 bases). Germline V gene data show CDR1 as SGHKS and CDR2 as YYEKEE (reference sequence). The CDR3 extends over 16 amino acids. Deletions cut 4 bases from V and 0 bases from J, with 14 bases between. DNA for the CDR3: TGTGCCAGCAGCGGAAGGACAGTGCTCTCTGGAAACACCATATATTTT. It yields the protein CASSGRTVLSGNTIYF.

The chain joins TRBV6-5 to TRBJ1-3, with D perhaps TRBD1 (5 bases). V lost 5 bases and J 4 bases, leaving 9 bases between the germline ends. CDR3 length: 13 residues. CDR1 is MNHEY and CDR2 is SVGAGI in the germline V gene. CDR3 protein: CASSPRVGNTIYF. The CDR3 nucleotides are TGTGCCAGCAGTCCCAGGGTCGGAAACACCATATATTTT.

V gene TRBV28 combines with J gene TRBJ1-6; 7 bases line up with TRBD1. Germline V lookup: CDR1 MDHEN, CDR2 SYDVKM. The CDR3 totals 14 residues. J lost 5 bases, V lost 6 bases, and 4 bases had no gene match. The CDR3 DNA is TGTGCCAGCAGGGGGACAGTTAATAATTCACCCCTCCACTTT. Translated, it gives CASRGTVNNSPLHF.

A note on this clone: Mismatch with germline at one junction end may stem from a read error. The chain recombines TRBV11-2 with TRBJ2-1, with 9 bases aligning to TRBD1. The germline CDR1 and CDR2 sequences are SGHAT and FQNNGV. This CDR3 region has 15 residues. The CDR3 here is CASRLGTGIYNEQFF. CDR3 bases: TGTGCCAGCAGGTTAGGGACAGGGATCTACAATGAGCAGTTCTTC.

The chain uses TRBV13 and TRBJ1-2; TRBD1 matches 7 bases. This CDR3 has 16 residues. Looked up from germline, CDR1 is PRHDT and CDR2 is FYEKMQ (reference sequence). The J segment lost 0 bases and the V segment lost 5 bases, leaving 9 bases of the junction unmatched. CDR3 sequence: CASSSAQGTTNYGYTF. The CDR3 DNA is TGTGCCAGCAGCAGCGCACAGGGGACCACTAACTATGGCTACACCTTC.

This chain uses TRBV6-6 with TRBJ2-1, with D maybe TRBD2 (6 bases). Trimming took off 11 bases at V and 10 bases at J, with 9 bases between the two ends. The germline V gene encodes CDR1 MNHNY and CDR2 SVGAGI (reference sequence). There are 9 residues in the CDR3. The CDR3: CASGLEQFF. The CDR3, as DNA: TGTGCCTCTGGACTAGAGCAGTTCTTC.

The V call is TRBV9, the J call TRBJ1-1; D call uncertain. The germline V and J ends were trimmed by 0 bases and 3 bases, with 9 bases remaining between them. There are 14 residues in the CDR3. CDR1 and CDR2 (germline): SGDLS, YYNGEE. In nucleotides, the CDR3 is TGTGCCAGCAGCGTAGCGAGCGAGTACACTGAAGCTTTCTTT. Amino acids: CASSVASEYTEAFF.

The chain joins TRBV6-7 to TRBJ1-1; tentative D call: TRBD1 (5 bases). TRBV6-7 is an open reading frame whose function is uncertain. The length of the CDR3 is 11 residues. V was cut by 10 bases and J by 1 base, with 7 bases left in between. The DNA of the CDR3 is TGTGCCACACAGGCGAACACTGAAGCTTTCTTT. Translating it yields CATQANTEAFF.

The V and J genes are TRBV5-4 and TRBJ2-5; TRBD2 might be the D (6 bases). V lost 3 bases, J lost 1 base, and 13 bases lay in between. CDR3 length: 15 residues. Germline CDR1 reads SGHNT; CDR2 reads YYREEE (reference sequence). CDR3 in amino acids: CASSSAGLGQETQYF. In DNA form, the CDR3 reads TGTGCCAGCAGCTCGGCGGGGCTCGGCCAAGAGACCCAGTACTTC.

This clone was seen once. The chain employs TRBV6-5 and TRBJ2-7; possibly TRBD2 for D (5 bases). The CDR3 sequence is 14 residues long. The germline gives CDR1 MNHEY, CDR2 SVGAGI. V lost 6 bases, J lost 0 bases, and 12 bases lay in between. As DNA, the CDR3 is TGTGCCAGCAGCTTCCTGGACTCCTCCTACGAGCAGTACTTC. It is translated as CASSFLDSSYEQYF.